The next 19 T cell receptor beta chains were all read from a single sample in a study of T cells in localized non-small cell lung cancer. This table comes from immunoSEQ multiplex PCR, and its TCRdb copy is limited to in-frame clones, with some not included. The sample has more than 750 clones; 30% to 35% are singletons. The sequencing here drew on normal lung tissue next to the tumor, taken before any cancer treatment. These receptors came from a male donor older than 55 with stage II lung adenocarcinoma.

Judged by abundance, this clone is medium-sized. There is an ambiguous or unread base here, so the residue it gives is written X. The chain carries TRBV6-7 and TRBJ2-1, with D perhaps TRBD1 (5 bases). TRBV6-7 is flagged as an ORF with uncertain function. Trimming shortened V by 5 bases and J by 5 bases, and 19 bases separated the two germline ends. The length of the CDR3 is 16 residues. As DNA, the CDR3 is TGTGCCAGCAGTGAAGGARTCCTGAGGACAAACAATGAGCAGTTCTTC. This codes for CASSEGXLRTNNEQFF.

The J gene is TRBJ1-1, the V gene TRBV19; D call uncertain. Trimming took 5 bases from V and 1 from J, leaving 14 bases between them. The CDR3 length is 15 residues. Germline CDR1 and CDR2: LNHDA and SQIVND (reference sequence). CDR3 in amino acids: CASSQDMASNTEAFF. DNA for the CDR3: TGTGCCAGTAGTCAGGATATGGCCTCGAACACTGAAGCTTTCTTT.

V gene TRBV6-8 combines with J gene TRBJ1-2, with D hard to call. V was cut by 7 bases and J by 4 bases, with 19 bases left in between. CDR3 length: 15 amino acids. Germline values: CDR1 MNHGY, CDR2 SAAAGT. CDR3 sequence: CASTLGKGWGYGYTF. The DNA for the CDR3 is TGTGCCAGCACTCTGGGGAAAGGGTGGGGCTATGGCTACACCTTC.

By sample share, this clone is large (0.1 to 1%). The chain joins TRBV11-3 to TRBJ2-1; D perhaps matches TRBD1 (5 bases). Trimming took 3 bases from V and 6 from J, leaving 12 bases between them. CDR1 and CDR2 (germline): SGHNT, YENEEA. The CDR3 runs 14 residues. As DNA, the CDR3 is TGTGCCAGCAGCTTGGGGCCAGGGTCCAATGAGCAGTTCTTC. Amino acids: CASSLGPGSNEQFF.

This clone showed up just a few times. The CDR3, as DNA: TGTGCCAGCAGTTCCCTCGTCGTTTTGGTCTACGAGCAGTACTTC. This translates into CASSSLVVLVYEQYF. The J gene is TRBJ2-7, the V gene TRBV6-8; no firm D call. This CDR3 is built from 15 residues. Trimming stripped 4 bases from V and 3 bases from J, with 16 bases between. Germline CDR1 reads MNHGY; CDR2 reads SAAAGT.

A word on this clone: The junction and the germline gene differ at one end; a read error may be behind it. The genes are TRBV18 and TRBJ1-2; D unclear. The CDR3 length is 16 residues. The germline CDR1 and CDR2 sequences are KGHSH and LQKENI. The CDR3 loop reads CANSPNGVRNNYGYTF. The DNA of the CDR3 is TGTGCCAACTCACCAAATGGGGTCCGGAATAACTATGGCTACACCTTC. Full variable domain (missing parts from reference TRBV18 and TRBJ1-2): NAGVMQNPRHLVRRRGQEARLRCSPMKGHSHVYWYRQLPEEGLKFMVYLQKENIIDESGMPKERFSAEFPKEGPSILRIQQVVRGDSAAYFCANSPNGVRNNYGYTFGSGTRLTVV.

V is TRBV25-1 and J is TRBJ2-2; 12 nucleotides line up with TRBD1. CDR3 length: 17 residues. J was trimmed by 5 bases and V by 5 bases; bases with no gene match: 9. Germline loops: CDR1 MGHDK, CDR2 SYGVNS. CDR3 in amino acids: CASSQLGQGATTGELFF. The CDR3 DNA is TGTGCCAGCAGTCAACTGGGACAGGGGGCGACGACCGGGGAGCTGTTTTTT.

Within the sample, this clone is medium-sized. CDR3 in DNA: TGCGCCAGCAGCCAAGCAGACACTAGCGGGCACTACGAGCAGTACTTC. The encoded protein is CASSQADTSGHYEQYF. The V and J genes are TRBV1 and TRBJ2-7; the table's TRBD2 call for D was not verified on the DNA. TRBV1 constitutes a pseudogene. This CDR3 is built from 16 residues.

This clone has more than one count but fewer than ten. V gene TRBV11-3 combines with J gene TRBJ2-5; 8 positions match TRBD2. The junction had 8 bases not matched to a gene; V was cut back by 3 bases and J by 5 bases. Per the germline V gene, CDR1 is SGHNT and CDR2 is YENEEA. The CDR3 consists of 15 residues. CDR3 bases: TGTGCCAGCAGCTTCGGAGCGGGAGTGGAGGAGACCCAGTACTTC. Amino acid sequence: CASSFGAGVEETQYF.

The chain links TRBV10-1 to TRBJ2-7; no reliable D call. The V end was cut by 3 bases, the J end by 1 base, with 7 bases between. There are 13 residues in the CDR3. Germline V gene lookup returns CDR1 WNHNN and CDR2 SYGVQD (reference sequence). The CDR3 sequence is CASSDRFSYEQYF. The CDR3 DNA is TGCGCCAGCAGTGACCGCTTTTCCTACGAGCAGTACTTC.

The table lists this clone with a few counts. CDR3 in amino acids: CAWRESARRSADTQYF. The CDR3 bases are TGTGCCTGGAGAGAGAGCGCCAGGAGGTCTGCAGATACGCAGTATTTT. The chain recombines TRBV30 with TRBJ2-3; a possible D gene is TRBD2 (5 bases). The V gene's germline CDR1 is GTSNPN and CDR2 SVGIG (reference sequence). This CDR3 contains 16 residues. V gave up 3 bases and J gave up 4 bases, with 20 bases separating them.

This clone was seen a handful of times. The chain joins TRBV9 to TRBJ2-7, with 10 bases aligning to TRBD1. Germline lookup yields CDR1 SGDLS and CDR2 YYNGEE. The trim removed 0 bases at V and 4 bases at J, leaving 7 bases unmatched. This CDR3 is 16 amino acids long. CDR3 DNA: TGTGCCAGCAGCGTAGCCGGACAGGGGGTTGTTTACGAGCAGTACTTC. This translates into CASSVAGQGVVYEQYF.

V and J are TRBV11-3 and TRBJ2-1; TRBD2 aligns across 10 bases. CDR3 length: 16 residues. After removal of 4 bases from V and 3 bases from J, the junction contained 6 bases not matched to a gene. Germline values: CDR1 SGHNT, CDR2 YENEEA. As DNA, the CDR3 is TGTGCCAGCAGCTCTGGGACTAGCGACCTCTACAATGAGCAGTTCTTC. Amino acid sequence: CASSSGTSDLYNEQFF.

By proportion, this clone is medium-sized. This chain joins TRBV11-3 and TRBJ2-3; TRBD1 matches at 7 bases. Germline V gene sequence: CDR1 SGHNT, CDR2 YENEEA. This CDR3 region has 15 residues. Germline trimming cut 5 bases from V and 4 bases from J; bases unmatched to any gene: 9. CDR3 bases: TGTGCCAGCAGCGCCGGACAGGACGCCCCAGATACGCAGTATTTT. Translation gives CASSAGQDAPDTQYF.

V is TRBV14 and J is TRBJ2-2, with D perhaps TRBD2 (7 bases). Germline CDR1 is SGHDN and CDR2 is FVKESK. V dropped 2 bases and J dropped 5 bases, with 18 bases sitting between them. This CDR3 spans 17 amino acids. DNA of the CDR3: TGTGCCAGCAGCCAAATCGCGGGGGCGATTGGGACCGGGGAGCTGTTTTTT. Translating gives CASSQIAGAIGTGELFF.

There are a few counts of this clone. The chain joins TRBV1 to TRBJ2-3; the D segment call TRBD2 is taken from the table without a DNA check. TRBV1 is flagged as a pseudogene. The CDR3 runs to 16 residues. CDR3 DNA: TGCGCCAGTAGCCAAGGGTTGTTGAGTACGTCGGATACGCAGTATTTT. This gives the protein CASSQGLLSTSDTQYF.

This chain links TRBV18 with TRBJ2-7; D perhaps matches TRBD1 (6 bases). V was shortened by 0 bases and J by 5 bases, with 11 bases between the two germline ends. Germline V lookup: CDR1 KGHSH, CDR2 LQKENI. This CDR3 contains 14 residues. CDR3 in DNA: TGTGCCAGCTCACCACCGACCAACAGGGACGAGCAGTACTTC. Protein product: CASSPPTNRDEQYF.

This chain joins TRBV9 and TRBJ1-2; D possibly corresponds to TRBD1 (6 bases). This CDR3 comprises 14 residues. Deletions cut 3 bases from V and 5 bases from J, with 14 bases between. CDR1 and CDR2 (germline): SGDLS, YYNGEE. CDR3 in DNA: TGTGCCAGCAGCGGAACGACAGGTTCTTATGGCTACACCTTC. Translated: CASSGTTGSYGYTF.

Only a few counts were recorded for this clone. The V call is TRBV30, the J call TRBJ1-1; a possible D gene is TRBD1 (5 bases). The CDR3 consists of 14 residues. Germline CDR1 reads GTSNPN; CDR2 reads SVGIG (reference sequence). V lost 3 bases and J 3 bases, leaving 14 bases between the germline ends. The CDR3: CAWRSTDLDTEAFF. CDR3 nucleotides: TGTGCCTGGAGGTCGACAGATCTGGACACTGAAGCTTTCTTT.